This T cell receptor (beta chain) emerged from a study of shared clonotypes between healthy human individuals. Study results and limitations: Naive CD4 clonotypes were shared across several donors at about 5.2%. Clonotypes shared by all four sorted-subset donors had higher generation probabilities than non-shared clonotypes.

Only in-frame clones appear in the TCRdb table, and some are missing; sequencing was by immunoSEQ multiplex PCR. This sample has about 960,000 clones, with 60% to 85% found just once. CDR3 size: 14 residues. V dropped 1 base and J dropped 4 bases, with 10 bases sitting between them. Germline V gene sequence: CDR1 MGHRA, CDR2 YSYEKL. For this clone: Its specificity is not known.

Donors were Caucasian adults residing in Nashville, Tennessee, USA. Sequencing input: memory CD4+ T cells sorted from blood. The subset here: CD45RA-negative fraction. The V and J genes are TRBV4-1 and TRBJ1-2; TRBD1 is a possible D gene (5 bases). The receptor's source is a man younger than 30 in good health. Here the CDR3 DNA reads TGCGCCAGCAGCCAAGGGCAGGGCCCCTATGGCTACACCTTC. Its protein product is CASSQGQGPYGYTF.